The T cell receptor beta chain under discussion was sequenced for a study of CD8+ T cells in alopecia areata. Background on the study: Female C3H/HeJ recipients aged roughly 6-11 weeks got skin from C3H/HeJ graft donors aged roughly 6-12 months that had spontaneous alopecia. Overall study results and limits: Researchers report lesional scalp, most notably alopecia totalis/universalis, outstripped normal scalp in clonality.

Points on this clone: The antigen is unknown. All gene names here are mouse names. From the germline J gene comes the end of the CDR3, since the read stops 4 residues before it.

Germline V lookup: CDR1 FNHDT, CDR2 SITEND (reference sequence). Deletions cut 5 bases from V and 0 bases from J, with 13 bases between. This CDR3 spans 15 amino acids. Time point indicated: mouse skin 6 weeks after grafting, around onset of hair loss. Biopsies of recipient mouse skin were taken at grafting and 3 and 6 weeks later. Extracted from the samples, RNA was reverse transcribed into cDNA to serve as the sequencing template. TCRdb's copy holds only in-frame clones and misses some; the assay was immunoSEQ multiplex PCR. The specimen has approximately 5,600 clones, none found just once. The clonotype was recovered from a C3H/HeJ mouse with alopecia areata. Mouse MHC haplotype: H2-k. The rearrangement uses TRBV19 and TRBJ2-4; D is perhaps TRBD1 (5 bases). Specimen: skin, collected at week 6. The CDR3 DNA, read in part, is TGTGCCAGCAGCCTAGGGGTCTCTAGTCAAAAC. Its translation: CASSLGVSSQN. The full CDR3 is CASSLGVSSQNTLYF.